This TCR beta chain was identified in a study of cytotoxic CD8 clonotypes in ibrutinib-treated CLL. Study-level background: Response specimens were obtained following a median treatment duration of roughly 11 months, with a range of 6 to 36. Overall study results and limits: Contraction or stability on treatment was seen for public clonotypes, which were uncommon.

Germline V lookup: CDR1 LGHNA, CDR2 YNFKEQ. This CDR3 has 15 amino acids. V lost 4 bases and J 1 base, leaving 13 bases between the germline ends. Libraries were prepared by immunoSEQ multiplex PCR; TCRdb keeps only in-frame clonotypes and omits some of them. The sample lists roughly 150,000 clones, approximately 80% occurring once. Investigators sourced about 2.2 micrograms of genomic DNA from cryopreserved PBMCs for TCR beta libraries. Worth noting for this clone: The antigen is not known.

This TCR was sampled from a human donor with chronic lymphocytic leukemia. The sample consisted of PBMCs, taken after 24 months of ibrutinib treatment. The chain couples TRBV4-2 to TRBJ1-1, with D tentatively TRBD1 (5 bases). CDR3 protein: CASSPARGGNTEAFF. In DNA, the CDR3 is TGTGCCAGCAGCCCCGCCCGGGGCGGGAACACTGAAGCTTTCTTT.